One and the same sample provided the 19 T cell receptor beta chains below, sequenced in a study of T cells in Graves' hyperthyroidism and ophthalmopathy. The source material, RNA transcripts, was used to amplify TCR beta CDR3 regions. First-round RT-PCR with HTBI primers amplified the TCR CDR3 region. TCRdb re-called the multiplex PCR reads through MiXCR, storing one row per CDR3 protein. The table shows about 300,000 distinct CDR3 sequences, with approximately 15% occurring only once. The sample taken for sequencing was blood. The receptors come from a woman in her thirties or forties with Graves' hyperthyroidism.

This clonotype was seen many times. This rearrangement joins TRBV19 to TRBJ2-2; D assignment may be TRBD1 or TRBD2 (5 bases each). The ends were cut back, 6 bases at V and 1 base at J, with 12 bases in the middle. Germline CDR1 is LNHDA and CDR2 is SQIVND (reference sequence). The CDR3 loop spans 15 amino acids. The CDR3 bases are TGTGCCAGTAGGGGCCCAGGGAGGAACACCGGGGAGCTGTTTTTT. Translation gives CASRGPGRNTGELFF.

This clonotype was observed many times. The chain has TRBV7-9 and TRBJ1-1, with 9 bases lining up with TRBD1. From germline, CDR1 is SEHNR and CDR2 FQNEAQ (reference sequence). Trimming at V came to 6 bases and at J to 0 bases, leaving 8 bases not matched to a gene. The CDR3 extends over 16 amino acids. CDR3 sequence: CASRPRDRVMNTEAFF. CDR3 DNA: TGTGCCAGCAGGCCCCGGGACAGGGTTATGAACACTGAAGCTTTCTTT.

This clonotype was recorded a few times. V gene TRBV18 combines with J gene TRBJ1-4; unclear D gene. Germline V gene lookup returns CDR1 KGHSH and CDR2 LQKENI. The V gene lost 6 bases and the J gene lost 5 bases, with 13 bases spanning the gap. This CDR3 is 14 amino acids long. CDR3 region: CASSPDVQNEKLFF. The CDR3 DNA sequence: TGTGCCAGCTCCCCGGACGTGCAGAATGAAAAACTGTTTTTT.

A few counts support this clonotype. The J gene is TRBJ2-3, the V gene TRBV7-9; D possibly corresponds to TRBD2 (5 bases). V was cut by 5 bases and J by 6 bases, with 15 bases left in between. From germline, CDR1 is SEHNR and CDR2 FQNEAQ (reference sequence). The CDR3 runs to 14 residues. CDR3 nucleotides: TGTGCCAGCAGCCTCCTACGGGGTAAGGATACGCAGTATTTT. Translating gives CASSLLRGKDTQYF.

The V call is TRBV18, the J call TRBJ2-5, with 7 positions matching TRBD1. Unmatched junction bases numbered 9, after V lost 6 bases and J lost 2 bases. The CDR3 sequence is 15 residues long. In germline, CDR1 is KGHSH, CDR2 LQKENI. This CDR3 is CASSPTNRGQETQYF. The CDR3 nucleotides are TGTGCCAGCTCTCCAACAAACAGGGGACAAGAGACCCAGTACTTC.

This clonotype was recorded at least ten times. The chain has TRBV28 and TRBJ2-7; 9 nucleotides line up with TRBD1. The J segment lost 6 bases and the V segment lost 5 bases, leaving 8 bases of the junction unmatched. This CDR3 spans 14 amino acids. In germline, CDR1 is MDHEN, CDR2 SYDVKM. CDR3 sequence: CASSLRDRVSEQYF. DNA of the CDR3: TGTGCCAGCAGTCTAAGGGACAGGGTATCCGAGCAGTACTTC.

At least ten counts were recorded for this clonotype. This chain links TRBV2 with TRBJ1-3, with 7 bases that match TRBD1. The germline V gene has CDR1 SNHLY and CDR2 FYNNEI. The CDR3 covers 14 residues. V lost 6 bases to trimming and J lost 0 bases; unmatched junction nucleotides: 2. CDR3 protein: CASRRDSSGNTIYF. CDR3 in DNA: TGTGCCAGCAGGAGGGACAGCTCTGGAAACACCATATATTTT.

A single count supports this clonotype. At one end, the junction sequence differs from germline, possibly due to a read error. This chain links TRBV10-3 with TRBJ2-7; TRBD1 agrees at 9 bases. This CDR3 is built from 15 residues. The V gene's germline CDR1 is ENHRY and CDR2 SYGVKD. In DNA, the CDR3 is TGTGCCAGCAGTTACAAGACAGGGGGAGTAAACGAGCAGTACTTC. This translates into CASSYKTGGVNEQYF.

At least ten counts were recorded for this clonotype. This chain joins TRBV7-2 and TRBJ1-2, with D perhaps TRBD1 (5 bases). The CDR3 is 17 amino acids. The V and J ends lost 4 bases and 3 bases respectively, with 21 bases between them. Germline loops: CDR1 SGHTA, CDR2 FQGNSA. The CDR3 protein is CASSSGKRDGPYYGYTF. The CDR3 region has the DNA TGTGCCAGCAGCTCAGGGAAACGGGACGGCCCCTACTATGGCTACACCTTC.

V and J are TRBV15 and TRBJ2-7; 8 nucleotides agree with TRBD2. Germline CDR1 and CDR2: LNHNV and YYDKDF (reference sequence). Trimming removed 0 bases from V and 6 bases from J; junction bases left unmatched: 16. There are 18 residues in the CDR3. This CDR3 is CATSRDQTGGPLGSEQYF. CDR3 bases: TGTGCCACCAGCAGAGATCAAACGGGAGGGCCTTTAGGTAGCGAGCAGTACTTC.

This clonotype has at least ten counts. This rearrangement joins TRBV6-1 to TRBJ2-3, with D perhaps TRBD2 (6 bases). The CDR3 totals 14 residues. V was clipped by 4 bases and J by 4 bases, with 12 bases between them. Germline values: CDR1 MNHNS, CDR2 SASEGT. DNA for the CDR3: TGTGCCAGCAGTGTTCTAGCGAGCGCAGATACGCAGTATTTT. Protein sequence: CASSVLASADTQYF.

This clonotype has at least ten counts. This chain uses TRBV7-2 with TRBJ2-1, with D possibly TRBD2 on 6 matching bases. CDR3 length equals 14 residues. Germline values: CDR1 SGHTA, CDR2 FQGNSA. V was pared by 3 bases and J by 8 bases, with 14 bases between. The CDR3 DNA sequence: TGTGCCAGCAGCTTGGGAGGTAGAAGTGATGAGCAGTTCTTC. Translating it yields CASSLGGRSDEQFF.

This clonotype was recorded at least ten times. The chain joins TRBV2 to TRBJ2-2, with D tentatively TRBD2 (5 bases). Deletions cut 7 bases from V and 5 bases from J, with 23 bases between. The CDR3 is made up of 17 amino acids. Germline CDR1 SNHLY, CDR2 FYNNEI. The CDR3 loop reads CASTELASVGGTGELFF. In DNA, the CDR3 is TGTGCCAGCACCGAATTAGCCTCGGTGGGCGGGACCGGGGAGCTGTTTTTT.

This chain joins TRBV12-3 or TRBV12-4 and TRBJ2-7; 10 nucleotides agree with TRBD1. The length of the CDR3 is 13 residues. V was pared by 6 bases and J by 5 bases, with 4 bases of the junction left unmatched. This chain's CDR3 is CASRDGTGDEQYF. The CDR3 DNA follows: TGTGCCAGCAGGGACGGGACAGGGGACGAGCAGTACTTC.

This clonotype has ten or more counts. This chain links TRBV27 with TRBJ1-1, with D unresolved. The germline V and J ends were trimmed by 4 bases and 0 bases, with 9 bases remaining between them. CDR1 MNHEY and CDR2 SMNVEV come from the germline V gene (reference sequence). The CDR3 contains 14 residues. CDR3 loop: CASSSFGVNTEAFF. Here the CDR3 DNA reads TGTGCCAGCAGTTCTTTCGGAGTGAACACTGAAGCTTTCTTT.

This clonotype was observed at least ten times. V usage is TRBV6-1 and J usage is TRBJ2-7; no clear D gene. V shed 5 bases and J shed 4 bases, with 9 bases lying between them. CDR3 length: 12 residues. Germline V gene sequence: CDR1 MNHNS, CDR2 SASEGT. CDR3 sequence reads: CASSYAGYEQYF. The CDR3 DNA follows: TGTGCCAGCAGTTACGCTGGATACGAGCAGTACTTC.

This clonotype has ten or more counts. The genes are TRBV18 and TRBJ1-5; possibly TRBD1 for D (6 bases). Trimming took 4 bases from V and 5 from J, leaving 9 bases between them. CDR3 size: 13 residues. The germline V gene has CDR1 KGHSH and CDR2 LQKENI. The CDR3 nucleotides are TGTGCCAGCTCACGGTCAGGGGATCAGCCCCAGCATTTT. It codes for CASSRSGDQPQHF.

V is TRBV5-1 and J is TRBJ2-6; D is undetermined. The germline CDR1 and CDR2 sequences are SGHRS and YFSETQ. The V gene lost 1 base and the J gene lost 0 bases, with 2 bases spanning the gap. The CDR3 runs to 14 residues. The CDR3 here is CASSLSSGANVLTF. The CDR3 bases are TGCGCCAGCAGCTTGTCCTCTGGGGCCAACGTCCTGACTTTC. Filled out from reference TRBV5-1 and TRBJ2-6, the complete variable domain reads KAGVTQTPRYLIKTRGQQVTLSCSPISGHRSVSWYQQTPGQGLQFLFEYFSETQRNKGNFPGRFSGRQFSNSRSEMNVSTLELGDSALYLCASSLSSGANVLTFGAGSRLTVL.

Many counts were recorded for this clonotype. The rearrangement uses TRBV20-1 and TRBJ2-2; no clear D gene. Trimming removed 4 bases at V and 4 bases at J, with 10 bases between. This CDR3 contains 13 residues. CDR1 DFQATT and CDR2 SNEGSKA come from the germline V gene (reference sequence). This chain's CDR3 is CSAISATTGELFF. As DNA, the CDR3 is TGCAGTGCTATATCAGCGACCACCGGGGAGCTGTTTTTT.